The rows below give T cell receptor beta chains drawn from one sample of a study of blood T cell repertoires in COVID-19. Method: immunoSEQ multiplex PCR; TCRdb's copy keeps in-frame clones and lacks some. This table has fewer than 250,000 clones, less than 90% appearing once. The sequenced sample consisted of peripheral blood. Receptors were obtained from a human donor in a cohort sampled during active COVID-19. CDR3s leave out the opening cysteine and the closing phenylalanine or tryptophan. The order of the fields is V gene, J gene, CDR3 protein.

>TRBV2|TRBJ1-1
ASNRQMNTEAF
>TRBV6-1|TRBJ2-1
ASRERWGGTNYNEQF
>TRBV25-1|TRBJ2-1
ASSPSKAGLYNEQF
>TRBV11-2|TRBJ2-2
ASSFFIEGGRAGELF
>TRBV24-1|TRBJ1-5
ATSDHWGDQPQH
>TRBV6-5|TRBJ2-7
ASSSLAGVQY
>TRBV11-2|TRBJ2-7
ASSVQPSSREQY
>TRBV4-2|TRBJ2-1
ASRLAGNNEQF
>TRBV28|TRBJ2-7
ASSPAGGPRGNEQY
>TRBV7-3|TRBJ2-1
ASSSQGAVNEQF
>TRBV5-6|TRBJ2-5
ASSRDSSARQETQY
>TRBV7-9|TRBJ2-5
ASSLAGGKETQY
>TRBV28|TRBJ2-1
ASSTSGLNFYNEQF
>TRBV28|TRBJ1-4
ASSLGQGKGKLF
>TRBV18|TRBJ1-5
ASSRDGGHNQPQH
>TRBV19|TRBJ1-2
ASSPEGHPGYT
>TRBV10-3|TRBJ1-2
AISRQGDPQSYT
>TRBV5-1|TRBJ2-2
ASSLTESNTGELF
>TRBV5-5|TRBJ1-3
ASSLLLYSGNTIY
>TRBV7-9|TRBJ1-2
ASSSPGQDLYGYT
>TRBV7-9|TRBJ1-1
ASSLGFGTGSEAF
>TRBV27|TRBJ1-5
ASRSPSGESQH
>TRBV5-4|TRBJ1-6
ASSLGQGFSPLH
>TRBV5-1|TRBJ1-4
ASSLDRPLNEKLF
>TRBV5-1|TRBJ2-7
ASSLPTGNLDEQY
>TRBV6-6|TRBJ1-2
ASGQTGEGYT
>TRBV24-1|TRBJ1-4
ATSGTGDPTEKLF
>TRBV29-1|TRBJ1-2
SVEDPGGYGYT
>TRBV6-5|TRBJ2-2
ASSTGISRGGELF
>TRBV4-2|TRBJ2-7
ASSQEGEGYYEQY
>TRBV19|TRBJ1-3
ASSRTGRNSGNTIY
>TRBV3-1/TRBV3-2|TRBJ2-2
ASSRPGTGGRGELF
>TRBV27|TRBJ2-2
ASRTQTALNTGELF
>TRBV7-9|TRBJ2-1
ASSFTGGYLLEGEQF
>TRBV18|TRBJ1-1
ASSPQQGTEAF
>TRBV6-5|TRBJ1-2
ASSSDGQGIYGYT
>TRBV11-2|TRBJ1-1
ASSWRERAGAF
>TRBV27|TRBJ1-1
ASSSGTGVGNTEAF
>TRBV6-6|TRBJ1-1
ASIYNLGREAF
>TRBV28|TRBJ2-3
ASSTWGGTGRSTDTQY
>TRBV3-1/TRBV3-2|TRBJ1-2
ASSQEDREGGYT
>TRBV28|TRBJ1-3
ASSSHGERYSGNTIY
>TRBV5-4|TRBJ2-3
ASSDGLAGGPRNTQY
>TRBV4-2|TRBJ2-4
ASSPARGVGDIQY
>TRBV6-5|TRBJ1-2
ASTHGPQAPGYT
>TRBV11-1|TRBJ2-5
ASSWGRQETQY
>TRBV9|TRBJ2-3
ASSGAGSAPLTQY
>TRBV7-8|TRBJ2-5
ASSPHKETQY
>TRBV19|TRBJ1-1
ASFSDQGWTEAF
>TRBV5-1|TRBJ1-1
ASREQRGNTEAF
>TRBV7-2|TRBJ2-6
ASSPGGSGANVLT
>TRBV5-1|TRBJ2-1
ASSLVPSGSSYNEQF
>TRBV2|TRBJ2-2
ASSLLAGTGELF
>TRBV28|TRBJ1-5
ASTPVGEPSNQPQH
>TRBV3-1/TRBV3-2|TRBJ2-1
ASSQQAGLAGDNEQF